This entry features one T cell receptor beta chain sequence. The table lists this clone with a count of one. Its antigen remains unidentified. Base qualities are not provided; no much larger clone lies one nucleotide away. CDR1 and CDR2, per the germline V gene, are SGHDN and FVKESK. Including cysteine and phenylalanine, the CDR3 has 15 amino acids. Kept here is only the CDR3 DNA, which spans 45 bases and is read in frame from base 1. The germline ends are 16 bases apart after V is trimmed by 4 bases and J by 7 bases. This entry is derived from a study of blood T cell repertoires in COVID-19 (dated by TCRdb to about 2020). Broadly, across the study: Samples covering the acute and convalescent phases of COVID-19 were provided by collaborators in the United States, Italy and Spain. The prospective study material was composed of cDNA or gDNA derived from T cells, B-cell-depleted T cells, or PBMCs. Deeply sampled blood TCRbeta repertoires from subjects exposed to, actively infected with, or recovered from COVID-19 were included in the dataset. The repertoires were released in a freely available public database intended as a resource for research on the immune response to SARS-CoV-2. Samples were obtained from the ongoing ImmuneRACE study (first 160 participants) and from over 1,000 subjects provided by 6 global collaborators. Sample metadata almost always included a de-identified subject ID, COVID-19 status, age in years and sex. Where HLA class I and class II types were available, the types were taken from metadata supplied by the sample provider, not from assay-based typing.

TCRbeta CDR3 regions were amplified from genomic DNA using the immunoSEQ Assay, a bias-controlled multiplex PCR. The paper's processing steps were these. The number of nucleated cells in each sample was estimated from the amplification of reference gene primers within the assay. To quantify the absolute abundance of each unique TCRbeta CDR3 rearrangement, sequence reads were collapsed and filtered. For each sample, productive Simpson clonality was calculated by taking the square root of Simpson's diversity index across productive rearrangements. TCRdb retrieved this table from immuneACCESS and kept in-frame rearrangements only. Not all clones are present; in checked studies, unresolved V genes account for under half, and no reason is known for the remainder. V, J and clone size were drawn from that table, and D and trimming were deduced from the DNA. A total of 110,000 or so clones appear in this sample, 81% of them only once. The ten largest account for over 9.5% of the sample.

Collaborating institutions collected whole blood in K2EDTA tubes following their own protocols. For TCRbeta analysis, collaborator samples were shipped as frozen whole blood, as isolated PBMCs, or as DNA extracted from either sample type. Overall study outcomes, separate from this receptor: The amount of clinical and demographic metadata varied by source and participant and was provided uncurated.

The sequence came from a human donor in a cohort sampled during active COVID-19. In this chain, TRBV14 is recombined with TRBJ1-4, with TRBD1 perhaps the D gene, on 5 matching bases. Sequencing input: peripheral blood. The DNA sequence is TGTGCCAGCAGCCGCCTCGGAGGGGAGTCTGAAAAACTGTTTTTT. Translation gives CASSRLGGESEKLFF.